Below are 7 T cell receptor beta chains sequenced from a single sample in a study of blood T cells in healthy people across ages. Primed by a sample-barcoded 5' primer and a J-beta primer mix, a second PCR proceeded for about 7 to 12 cycles. In TCRdb, the 5' RACE reads were re-called with MiXCR into one record per CDR3 protein. Of about 1.5 million distinct CDR3 sequences in the sample, approximately 38% were seen once. The sequenced sample was blood. Every receptor here comes from a woman aged 18 to 35 in good health.

A word on this clonotype: One end of the junction varies from germline; a read error may be responsible. The chain joins TRBV20-1 to TRBJ1-2, with 7 bases fitting TRBD1. Per the germline V gene, CDR1 is DFQATT and CDR2 is SNEGSKA (reference sequence). This CDR3 has 15 amino acids. The CDR3 loop is CSARATTGAKMGYTF. The DNA of the CDR3 is TGTAGTGCTAGAGCCACCACAGGGGCCAAAATGGGCTACACCTTC.

The chain uses TRBV10-3 and TRBJ1-5; D is ambiguous. Trimming stripped 0 bases from V and 5 bases from J, with 8 bases between. Germline CDR1 is ENHRY and CDR2 is SYGVKD. This CDR3 spans 14 amino acids. DNA of the CDR3: TGTGCCATCAGTGAGTCGCGGGAAGATCAGCCCCAGCATTTT. Translation: CAISESREDQPQHF.

The rearrangement joins TRBV15 to TRBJ2-1; D possibly corresponds to TRBD1 (6 bases). The germline gives CDR1 LNHNV, CDR2 YYDKDF (reference sequence). Trimming pared 5 bases from V and 7 bases from J, leaving 12 bases between. This CDR3 comprises 13 residues. In DNA form, the CDR3 reads TGTGCCACCAGCGAAGGGACAAAGAATGAGCAGTTCTTC. Translation gives CATSEGTKNEQFF.

This chain joins TRBV4-1 and TRBJ1-5; tentatively, D is TRBD1 (6 bases). Germline-derived CDR1 and CDR2 are MGHRA and YSYEKL. This CDR3 is 16 amino acids long. Deletions cut 2 bases from V and 4 bases from J, with 15 bases between. This chain's CDR3 is CASSQRGGGLNQPQHF. The DNA of the CDR3 is TGCGCCAGCAGCCAACGAGGGGGAGGTCTGAATCAGCCCCAGCATTTT.

This clonotype was recorded a few times. The genes are TRBV9 and TRBJ2-7, with 10 bases that match TRBD2. This CDR3 comprises 16 residues. With 0 bases clipped from V and 2 bases from J, the junction kept 5 bases outside the gene matches. Germline V CDR1 and CDR2: SGDLS, YYNGEE. The CDR3 sequence is CASSVASLAGAYEQYF. Here the CDR3 DNA reads TGTGCCAGCAGCGTAGCTTCCCTAGCGGGGGCCTACGAGCAGTACTTC.

This chain uses TRBV10-1 with TRBJ2-7, with D unclear. V lost 9 bases and J 6 bases, leaving 27 bases between the germline ends. This CDR3 is built from 16 residues. CDR1 is WNHNN, CDR2 SYGVQD, per germline (reference sequence). CDR3 region: CASSPGSPTLFSEQYF. The CDR3 DNA sequence: TGCGCCAGTTCCCCGGGCAGTCCGACCCTTTTTAGCGAGCAGTACTTC.

The table lists this clonotype with a few counts. The V call is TRBV7-9, the J call TRBJ1-4, with 7 bases that match TRBD1. V was clipped by 3 bases and J by 5 bases; unmatched bases: 9. CDR1 and CDR2 from the germline V gene are SEHNR and FQNEAQ (reference sequence). This CDR3 comprises 16 residues. CDR3 sequence (DNA): TGTGCCAGCAGCTTGTCCGGGACAGACTTAAATGAAAAACTGTTTTTT. Amino acid sequence: CASSLSGTDLNEKLFF. The whole variable domain, filled in from reference TRBV7-9 and TRBJ1-4, reads DTGVSQNPRHKITKRGQNVTFRCDPISEHNRLYWYRQTLGQGPEFLTYFQNEAQLEKSRLLSDRFSAERPKGSFSTLEIQRTEQGDSAMYLCASSLSGTDLNEKLFFGSGTQLSVL.